This TCR beta chain is from a study of monozygotic twins with inflammatory bowel disease. Overall study results and limits: Among patients, repertoires may have gained variability from differing immunosuppressive treatments.

This CDR3 spans 16 amino acids. The germline V gene encodes CDR1 SGHNT and CDR2 YYREEE (reference sequence). Note on this clonotype: Its antigen is unidentified.

From the 5' RACE reads, TCRdb lists one entry per CDR3 protein and no DNA. This sample lists just over 300,000 distinct CDR3 sequences; its ten largest clones have 5.5% to 6.5%. This sequence joins TRBV5-4 and TRBJ2-6. The source is a human donor with ulcerative colitis or Crohn's disease, or a healthy co-twin of an affected twin (not recorded which). Sample: blood. CDR3 in amino acids: CASSRMDSSGANVLTF.